These T cell receptor beta chains were read from a single sample in a study of blood T cell repertoires in COVID-19. Profiling relied on immunoSEQ multiplex PCR, and the TCRdb table lists in-frame clones only, not all of them. This table holds 250,000 or so clones, approximately 84% found once. Sequenced sample: peripheral blood. The receptor source for this set is an elderly woman with acute or convalescent COVID-19. Each CDR3 is given without its conserved first and last residue. The order of the fields is J gene, D gene, V gene, CDR3 length, CDR3 protein. The D gene is left open where the match is weak.

TRBJ2-2 | - | TRBV7-9 | 12 | ASSPLGPTGELF
TRBJ2-1 | TRBD2 | TRBV11-2 | 13 | ASSRTSGVNNEQF
TRBJ2-5 | TRBD2 | TRBV4-2 | 11 | ASSQGVAGGLY
TRBJ2-3 | TRBD1 | TRBV5-1 | 15 | ASSRGTGPTSTDTQY
TRBJ1-3 | TRBD1 | TRBV4-1 | 14 | ASSQTGTVIGNTIY
TRBJ1-2 | - | TRBV7-9 | 11 | ASSTEGSYGYT
TRBJ2-2 | - | TRBV4-3 | 17 | ASSQVFTGTLPNTGELF
TRBJ2-2 | TRBD1 | TRBV6-2/TRBV6-3 | 14 | ASSRTGRANTGELF
TRBJ1-2 | TRBD1 | TRBV7-9 | 12 | ASSRNRGEYGYT
TRBJ1-1 | TRBD1 | TRBV10-3 | 13 | AISEARGKNTEAF
TRBJ2-5 | TRBD2 | TRBV28 | 13 | ASSRTSGRQETQY
TRBJ2-3 | - | TRBV6-6 | 11 | ASLPSRTDTQY
TRBJ2-1 | TRBD2 | TRBV4-3 | 14 | ASSQSGTSGHNEQF
TRBJ2-7 | - | TRBV6-5 | 11 | ASSLGQTYEQY
TRBJ1-4 | - | TRBV20-1 | 14 | SASRGGVATNEKLF
TRBJ1-1 | TRBD1 | TRBV18 | 13 | ASSPGQGTNTEAF
TRBJ1-2 | - | TRBV11-2 | 17 | ASSSQSAGMIRRNYGYT
TRBJ2-1 | TRBD2 | TRBV7-2 | 15 | ASSLAFSGSSYNEQF
TRBJ2-3 | TRBD2 | TRBV10-3 | 15 | AISEITSGGAKDTQY
TRBJ2-1 | - | TRBV4-1 | 13 | ASSLDFSSYNEQF
TRBJ2-7 | - | TRBV10-1 | 11 | ASILTYSYEQY
TRBJ1-2 | TRBD1 | TRBV12-5 | 12 | ASGPRQGAGGYT
TRBJ1-4 | - | TRBV6-5 | 13 | ASSKGLWEGEKLF
TRBJ1-5 | - | TRBV6-2/TRBV6-3 | 15 | ASSYGSRLNSNQPQH
TRBJ2-2 | TRBD2 | TRBV6-4 | 15 | ASSDGGSGANTGELF
TRBJ1-2 | - | TRBV19 | 11 | ASSDGEQAGYT
TRBJ2-1 | TRBD2 | TRBV15 | 10 | ATSRDLTSVV